The source of this TCR beta chain is a study of CD4 and CD8 cells across lung adenocarcinoma regions. Localized lung adenocarcinoma, a non-small cell lung cancer, affected the donors. One entry per CDR3 protein results from TCRdb running MiXCR on the PCR reads. The sample yields some 20,000 distinct CDR3 sequences, 46% seen once. The specimen was CD4+ T cells from the margin of a lung tumor. This receptor was taken from a male donor with lung adenocarcinoma. The CD4 and CD8 labels of this study may be unreliable.

CDR3 in DNA: TGTGCCAGCAGCCAAGACGCGGGGGGGGGCGGCACAGACATTCAGTACTTC. Its translation: CASSQDAGGGGTDIQYF. J is TRBJ2-4 and V is TRBV14; 9 positions agree with TRBD2. The CDR3 has 17 amino acids. The V and J ends lost 0 bases and 8 bases, in that order; junction bases with no gene match: 11. CDR1 and CDR2 from the germline V gene are SGHDN and FVKESK.